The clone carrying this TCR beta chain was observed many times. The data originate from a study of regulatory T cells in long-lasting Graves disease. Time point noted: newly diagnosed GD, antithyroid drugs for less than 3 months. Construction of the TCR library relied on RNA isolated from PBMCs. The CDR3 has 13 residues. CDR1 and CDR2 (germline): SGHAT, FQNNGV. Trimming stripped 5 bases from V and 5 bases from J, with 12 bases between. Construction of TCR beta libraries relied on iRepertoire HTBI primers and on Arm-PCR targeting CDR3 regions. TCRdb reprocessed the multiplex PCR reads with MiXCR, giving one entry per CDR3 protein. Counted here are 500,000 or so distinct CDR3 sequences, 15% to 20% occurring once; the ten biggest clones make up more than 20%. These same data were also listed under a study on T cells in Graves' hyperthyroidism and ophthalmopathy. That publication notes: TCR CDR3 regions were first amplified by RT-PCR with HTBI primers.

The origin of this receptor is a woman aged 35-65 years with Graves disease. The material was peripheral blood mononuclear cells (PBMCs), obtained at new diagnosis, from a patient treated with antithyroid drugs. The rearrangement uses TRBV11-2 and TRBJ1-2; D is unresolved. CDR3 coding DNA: TGTGCCAGCAGCCCAGACTTACCTTATGGCTACACCTTC. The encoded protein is CASSPDLPYGYTF.